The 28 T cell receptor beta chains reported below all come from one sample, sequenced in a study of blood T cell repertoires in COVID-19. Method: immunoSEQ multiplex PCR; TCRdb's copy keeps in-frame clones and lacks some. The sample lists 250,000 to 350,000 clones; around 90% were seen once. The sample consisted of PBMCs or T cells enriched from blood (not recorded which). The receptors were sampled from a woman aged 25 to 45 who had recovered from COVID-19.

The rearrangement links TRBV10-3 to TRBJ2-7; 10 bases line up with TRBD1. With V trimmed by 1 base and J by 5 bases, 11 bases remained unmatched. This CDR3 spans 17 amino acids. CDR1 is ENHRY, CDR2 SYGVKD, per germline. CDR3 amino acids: CAISELMFGTGVHEQYF. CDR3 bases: TGTGCCATCAGTGAGTTAATGTTCGGGACAGGGGTCCACGAGCAGTACTTC.

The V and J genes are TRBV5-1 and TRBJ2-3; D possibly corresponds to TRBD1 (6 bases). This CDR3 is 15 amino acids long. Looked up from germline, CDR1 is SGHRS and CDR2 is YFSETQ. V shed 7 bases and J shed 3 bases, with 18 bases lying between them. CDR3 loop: CASRISGDPTDTQYF. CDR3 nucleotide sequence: TGCGCCAGCCGTATTTCAGGGGACCCGACAGATACGCAGTATTTT.

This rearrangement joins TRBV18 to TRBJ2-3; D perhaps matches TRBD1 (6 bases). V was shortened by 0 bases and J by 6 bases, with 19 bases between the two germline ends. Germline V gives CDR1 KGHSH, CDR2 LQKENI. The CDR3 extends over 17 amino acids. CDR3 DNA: TGTGCCAGCTCACCACCAAGGCATCCAGGGGAGACGGATACGCAGTATTTT. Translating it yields CASSPPRHPGETDTQYF.

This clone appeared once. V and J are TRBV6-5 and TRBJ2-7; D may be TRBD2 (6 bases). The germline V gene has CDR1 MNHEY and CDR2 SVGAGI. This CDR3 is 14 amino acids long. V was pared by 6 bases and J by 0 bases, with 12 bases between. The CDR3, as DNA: TGTGCCAGCAGGAAGGCTAGCGCCTCCTACGAGCAGTACTTC. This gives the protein CASRKASASYEQYF.

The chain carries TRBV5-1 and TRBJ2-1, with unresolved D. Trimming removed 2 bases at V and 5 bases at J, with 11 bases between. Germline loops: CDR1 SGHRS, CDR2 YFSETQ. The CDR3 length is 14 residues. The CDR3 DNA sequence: TGCGCCAGCAGCTTCCGGCAGGTCGACAATGAGCAGTTCTTC. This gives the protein CASSFRQVDNEQFF.

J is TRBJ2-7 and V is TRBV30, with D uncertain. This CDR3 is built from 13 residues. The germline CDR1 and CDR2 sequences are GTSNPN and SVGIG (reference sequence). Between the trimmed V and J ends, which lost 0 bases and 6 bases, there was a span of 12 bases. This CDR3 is CAWSVVQVSEQYF. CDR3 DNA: TGTGCCTGGAGTGTCGTTCAGGTTTCCGAGCAGTACTTC.

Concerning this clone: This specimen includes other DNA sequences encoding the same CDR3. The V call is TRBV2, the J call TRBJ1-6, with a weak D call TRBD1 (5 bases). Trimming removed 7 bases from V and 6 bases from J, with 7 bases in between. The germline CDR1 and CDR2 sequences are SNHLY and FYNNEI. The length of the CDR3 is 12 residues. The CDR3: CASTRGNSPLHF. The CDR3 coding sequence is TGTGCCAGCACTAGGGGTAATTCACCCCTCCACTTT.

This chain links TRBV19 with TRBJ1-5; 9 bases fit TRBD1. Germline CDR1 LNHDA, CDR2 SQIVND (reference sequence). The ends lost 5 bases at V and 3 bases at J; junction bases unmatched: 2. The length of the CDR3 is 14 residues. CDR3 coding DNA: TGTGCCAGTAGTCGGACAGGGGACAATCAGCCCCAGCATTTT. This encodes CASSRTGDNQPQHF.

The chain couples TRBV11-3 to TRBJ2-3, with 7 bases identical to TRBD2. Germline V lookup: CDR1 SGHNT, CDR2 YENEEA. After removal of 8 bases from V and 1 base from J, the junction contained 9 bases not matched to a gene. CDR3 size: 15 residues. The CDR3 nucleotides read TGTGCCAGCTTTTCGGGGGGAAGCGGCACAGATACGCAGTATTTT. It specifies CASFSGGSGTDTQYF.

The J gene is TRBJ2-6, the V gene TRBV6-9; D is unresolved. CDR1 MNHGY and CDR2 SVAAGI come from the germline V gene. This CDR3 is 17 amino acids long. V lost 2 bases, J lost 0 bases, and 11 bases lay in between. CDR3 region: CASSYDRAFSGANVLTF. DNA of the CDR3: TGTGCCAGCAGTTATGATCGAGCGTTCTCTGGGGCCAACGTCCTGACTTTC.

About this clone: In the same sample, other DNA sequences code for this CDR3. CDR3 sequence reads: CSVAGGTGELFF. The CDR3 DNA reads TGCAGCGTTGCGGGAGGGACCGGGGAGCTGTTTTTT. The rearrangement links TRBV29-1 to TRBJ2-2; 8 nucleotides agree with TRBD2. Trimming at V came to 4 bases and at J to 5 bases, leaving 0 bases not matched to a gene. CDR1 and CDR2 from the germline V gene are SQVTM and ANQGSEA. This CDR3 is built from 12 residues.

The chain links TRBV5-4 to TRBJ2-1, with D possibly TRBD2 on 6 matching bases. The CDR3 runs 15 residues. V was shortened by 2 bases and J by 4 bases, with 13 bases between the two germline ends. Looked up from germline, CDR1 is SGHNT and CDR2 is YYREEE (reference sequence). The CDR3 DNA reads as TGTGCCAGCAGCTTAGGGACTGCGGAATACAATGAGCAGTTCTTC. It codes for CASSLGTAEYNEQFF.

The CDR3: CASSLSVASEEQFF. CDR3 sequence (DNA): TGTGCCAGCTCACTATCCGTCGCGAGCGAGGAGCAGTTCTTC. V usage is TRBV18 and J usage is TRBJ2-1, with D unclear. The ends were cut back, 4 bases at V and 10 bases at J, with 17 bases in the middle. This CDR3 region has 14 residues. CDR1 and CDR2 from the germline V gene are KGHSH and LQKENI.

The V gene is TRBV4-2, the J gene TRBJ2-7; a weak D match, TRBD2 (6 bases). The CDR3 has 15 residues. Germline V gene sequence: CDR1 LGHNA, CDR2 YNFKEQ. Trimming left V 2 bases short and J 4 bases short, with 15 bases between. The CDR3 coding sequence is TGTGCCAGCAGCCAAAACCCCGGACTATCTTACGAGCAGTACTTC. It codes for CASSQNPGLSYEQYF.

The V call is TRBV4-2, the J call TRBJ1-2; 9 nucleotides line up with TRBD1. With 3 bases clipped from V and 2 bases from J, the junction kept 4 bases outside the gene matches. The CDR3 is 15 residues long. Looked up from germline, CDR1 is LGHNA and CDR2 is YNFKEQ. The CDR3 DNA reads TGTGCCAGCAGCCAGGCGGACAGGGGAAACTATGGCTACACCTTC. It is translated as CASSQADRGNYGYTF.

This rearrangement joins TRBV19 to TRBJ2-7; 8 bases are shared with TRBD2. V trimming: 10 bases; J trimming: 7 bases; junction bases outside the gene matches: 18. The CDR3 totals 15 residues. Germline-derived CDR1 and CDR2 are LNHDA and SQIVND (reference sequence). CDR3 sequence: CATTPGGRPSGEQYF. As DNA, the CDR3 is TGTGCCACTACGCCGGGGGGGCGCCCGTCGGGGGAGCAGTACTTC.

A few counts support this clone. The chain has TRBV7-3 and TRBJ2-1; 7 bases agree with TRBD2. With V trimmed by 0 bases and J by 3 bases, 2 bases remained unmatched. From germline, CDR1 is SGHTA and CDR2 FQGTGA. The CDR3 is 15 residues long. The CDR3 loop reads CASSLTGGSYNEQFF. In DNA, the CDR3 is TGTGCCAGCAGCTTAACGGGGGGGAGCTACAATGAGCAGTTCTTC.

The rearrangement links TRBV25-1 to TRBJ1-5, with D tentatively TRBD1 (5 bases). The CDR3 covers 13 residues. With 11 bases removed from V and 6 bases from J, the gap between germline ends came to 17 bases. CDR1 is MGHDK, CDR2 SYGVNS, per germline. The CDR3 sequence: CASTRGSGQPQHF. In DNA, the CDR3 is TGTGCCTCCACAAGGGGTTCGGGTCAGCCCCAGCATTTT.

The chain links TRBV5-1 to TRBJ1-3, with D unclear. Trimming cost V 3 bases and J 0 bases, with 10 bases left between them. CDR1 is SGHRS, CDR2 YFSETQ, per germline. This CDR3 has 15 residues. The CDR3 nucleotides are TGCGCCAGCAGCTCCGACTCCAGCTCTGGAAACACCATATATTTT. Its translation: CASSSDSSSGNTIYF. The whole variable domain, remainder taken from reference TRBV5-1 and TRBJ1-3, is KAGVTQTPRYLIKTRGQQVTLSCSPISGHRSVSWYQQTPGQGLQFLFEYFSETQRNKGNFPGRFSGRQFSNSRSEMNVSTLELGDSALYLCASSSDSSSGNTIYFGEGSWLTVV.

The CDR3 DNA reads as TGCGCCAGCAGCTTGGAGGCGGGGGGGCTCCACAATGAGCAGTTCTTC. This codes for CASSLEAGGLHNEQFF. V is TRBV5-1 and J is TRBJ2-1; TRBD2 aligns across 9 bases. The germline CDR1 and CDR2 sequences are SGHRS and YFSETQ. The CDR3 loop spans 16 amino acids. The V gene end was trimmed by 0 bases and the J gene end by 5 bases; junction bases not matched to a gene: 6.

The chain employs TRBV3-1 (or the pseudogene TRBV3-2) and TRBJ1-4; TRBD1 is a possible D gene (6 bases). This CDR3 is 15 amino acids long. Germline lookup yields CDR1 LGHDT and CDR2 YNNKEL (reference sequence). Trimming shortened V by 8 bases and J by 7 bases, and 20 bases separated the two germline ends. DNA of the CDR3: TGTGCCAGCGGAGGGGGGGTCGGTGATATTGAAAAACTGTTTTTT. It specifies CASGGGVGDIEKLFF.

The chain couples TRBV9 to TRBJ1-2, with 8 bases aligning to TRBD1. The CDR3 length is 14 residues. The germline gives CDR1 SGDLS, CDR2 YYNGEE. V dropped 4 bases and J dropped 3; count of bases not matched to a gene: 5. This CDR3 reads CASSPLTGDYGYTF. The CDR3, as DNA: TGTGCCAGCAGCCCCCTGACAGGGGACTATGGCTACACCTTC.

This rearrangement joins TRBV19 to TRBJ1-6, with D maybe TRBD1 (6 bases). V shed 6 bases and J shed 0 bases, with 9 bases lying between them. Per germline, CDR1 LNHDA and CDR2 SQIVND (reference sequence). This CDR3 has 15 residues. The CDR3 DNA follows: TGTGCCAGTAGACAGGGAAGCTCCTATAATTCACCCCTCCACTTT. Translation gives CASRQGSSYNSPLHF. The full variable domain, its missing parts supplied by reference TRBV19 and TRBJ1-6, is DGGITQSPKYLFRKEGQNVTLSCEQNLNHDAMYWYRQDPGQGLRLIYYSQIVNDFQKGDIAEGYSVSREKKESFPLTVTSAQKNPTAFYLCASRQGSSYNSPLHFGNGTRLTVT.

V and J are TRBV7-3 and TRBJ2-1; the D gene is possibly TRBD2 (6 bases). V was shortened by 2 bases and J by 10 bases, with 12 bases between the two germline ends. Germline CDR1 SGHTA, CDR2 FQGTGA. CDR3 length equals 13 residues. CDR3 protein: CASSLPPAGEQFF. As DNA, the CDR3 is TGTGCCAGCAGCTTACCCCCGGCGGGGGAGCAGTTCTTC. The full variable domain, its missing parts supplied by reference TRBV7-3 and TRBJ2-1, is GAGVSQTPSNKVTEKGKYVELRCDPISGHTALYWYRQSLGQGPEFLIYFQGTGAADDSGLPNDRFFAVRPEGSVSTLKIQRTERGDSAVYLCASSLPPAGEQFFGPGTRLTVL.

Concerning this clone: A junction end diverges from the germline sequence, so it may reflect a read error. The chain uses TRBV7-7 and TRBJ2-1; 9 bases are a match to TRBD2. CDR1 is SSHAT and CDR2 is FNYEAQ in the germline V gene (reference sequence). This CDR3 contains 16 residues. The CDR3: CASSLEGLAGKSEQFF. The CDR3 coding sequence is TGTGCTAGCAGCTTAGAAGGGCTAGCGGGGAAGTCTGAGCAGTTCTTC. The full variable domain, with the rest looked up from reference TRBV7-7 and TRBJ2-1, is GAGVSQSPRYKVTKRGQDVTLRCDPISSHATLYWYQQALGQGPEFLTYFNYEAQPDKSGLPSDRFSAERPEGSISTLTIQRTEQRDSAMYRCASSLEGLAGKSEQFFGPGTRLTVL.

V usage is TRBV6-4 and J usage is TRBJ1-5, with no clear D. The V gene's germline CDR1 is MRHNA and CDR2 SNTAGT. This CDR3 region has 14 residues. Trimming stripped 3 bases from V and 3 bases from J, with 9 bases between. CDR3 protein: CASSEYIFNQPQHF. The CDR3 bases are TGTGCCAGCAGTGAGTATATCTTCAATCAGCCCCAGCATTTT.

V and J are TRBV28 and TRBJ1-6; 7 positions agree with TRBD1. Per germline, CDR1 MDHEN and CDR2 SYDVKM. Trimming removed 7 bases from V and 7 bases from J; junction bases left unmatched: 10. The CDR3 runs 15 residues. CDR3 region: CASTLARDRNSPLHF. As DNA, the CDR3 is TGTGCCAGCACTCTCGCCCGGGACAGAAATTCACCCCTCCACTTT.

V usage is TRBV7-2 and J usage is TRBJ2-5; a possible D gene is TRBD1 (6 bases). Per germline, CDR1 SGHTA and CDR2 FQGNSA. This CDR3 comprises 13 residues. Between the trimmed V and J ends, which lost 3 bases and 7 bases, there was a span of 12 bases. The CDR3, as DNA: TGTGCCAGCAGCTTTGGGACACGGGGGACCCAGTACTTC. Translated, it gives CASSFGTRGTQYF.